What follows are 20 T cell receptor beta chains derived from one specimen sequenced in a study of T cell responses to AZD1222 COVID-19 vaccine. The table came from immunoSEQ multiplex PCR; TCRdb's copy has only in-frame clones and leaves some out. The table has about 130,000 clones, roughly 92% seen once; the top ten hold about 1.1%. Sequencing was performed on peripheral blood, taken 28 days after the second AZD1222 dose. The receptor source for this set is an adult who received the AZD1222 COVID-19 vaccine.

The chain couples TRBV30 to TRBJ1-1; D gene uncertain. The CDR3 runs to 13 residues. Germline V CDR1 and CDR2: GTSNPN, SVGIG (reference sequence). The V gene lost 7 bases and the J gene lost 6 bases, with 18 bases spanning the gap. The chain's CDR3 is CASARAFVPEAFF. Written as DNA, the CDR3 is TGTGCCTCCGCCCGCGCCTTTGTCCCTGAAGCTTTCTTT. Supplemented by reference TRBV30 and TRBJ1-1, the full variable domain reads SQTIHQWPATLVQPVGSPLSLECTVEGTSNPNLYWYRQAAGRGLQLLFYSVGIGQISSEVPQNLSASRPQDRQFILSSKKLLLSDSGFYLCASARAFVPEAFFGQGTRLTVV.

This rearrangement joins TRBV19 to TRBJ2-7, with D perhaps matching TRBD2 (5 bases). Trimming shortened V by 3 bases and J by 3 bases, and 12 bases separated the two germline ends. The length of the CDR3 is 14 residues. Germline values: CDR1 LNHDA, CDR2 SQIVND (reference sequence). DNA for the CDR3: TGTGCCAGTAGTATGGACCGAGCGGACTACGAGCAGTACTTC. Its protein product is CASSMDRADYEQYF. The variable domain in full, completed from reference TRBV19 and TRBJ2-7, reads DGGITQSPKYLFRKEGQNVTLSCEQNLNHDAMYWYRQDPGQGLRLIYYSQIVNDFQKGDIAEGYSVSREKKESFPLTVTSAQKNPTAFYLCASSMDRADYEQYFGPGTRLTVT.

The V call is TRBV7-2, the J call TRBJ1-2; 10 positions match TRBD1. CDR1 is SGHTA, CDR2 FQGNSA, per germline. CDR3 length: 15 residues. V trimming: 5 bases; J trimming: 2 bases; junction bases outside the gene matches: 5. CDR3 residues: CASSPGQGINYGYTF. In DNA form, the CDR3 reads TGTGCCAGCAGCCCGGGACAGGGGATCAACTATGGCTACACCTTC.

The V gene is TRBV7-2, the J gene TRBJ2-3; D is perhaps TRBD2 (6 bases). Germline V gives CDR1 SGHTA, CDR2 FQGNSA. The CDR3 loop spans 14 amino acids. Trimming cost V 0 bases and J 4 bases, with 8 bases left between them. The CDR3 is CASSLALASDTQYF. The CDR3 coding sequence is TGTGCCAGCAGCTTAGCGCTAGCGTCAGATACGCAGTATTTT.

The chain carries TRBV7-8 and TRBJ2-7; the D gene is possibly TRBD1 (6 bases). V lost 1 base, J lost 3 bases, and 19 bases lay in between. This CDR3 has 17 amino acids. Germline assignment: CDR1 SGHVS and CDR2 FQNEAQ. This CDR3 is CASSLEGSGTSDYEQYF. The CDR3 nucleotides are TGTGCCAGCAGCTTAGAAGGCTCCGGGACAAGTGACTACGAGCAGTACTTC. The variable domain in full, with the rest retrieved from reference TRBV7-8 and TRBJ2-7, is GAGVSQSPRYKVAKRGQDVALRCDPISGHVSLFWYQQALGQGPEFLTYFQNEAQLDKSGLPSDRFFAERPEGSVSTLKIQRTQQEDSAVYLCASSLEGSGTSDYEQYFGPGTRLTVT.

Written as DNA, the CDR3 is TGTGCCAGCAGCCAAGGGACAGGGTATCAGCCCCAGCATTTT. It codes for CASSQGTGYQPQHF. J is TRBJ1-5 and V is TRBV3-1 (or the pseudogene TRBV3-2); 8 bases line up with TRBD1. Per the germline V gene, CDR1 is LGHDT and CDR2 is YNNKEL (reference sequence). Trimming cost V 1 base and J 5 bases; bases outside gene matches: 1. The CDR3 is 14 amino acids.

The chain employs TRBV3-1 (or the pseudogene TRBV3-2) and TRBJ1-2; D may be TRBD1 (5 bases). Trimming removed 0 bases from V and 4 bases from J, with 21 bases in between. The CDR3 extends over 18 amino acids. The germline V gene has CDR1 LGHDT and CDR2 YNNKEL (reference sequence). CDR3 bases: TGTGCCAGCAGCCAAGAAGGGGCAGGGACCCTATTTATCTATGGCTACACCTTC. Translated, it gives CASSQEGAGTLFIYGYTF.

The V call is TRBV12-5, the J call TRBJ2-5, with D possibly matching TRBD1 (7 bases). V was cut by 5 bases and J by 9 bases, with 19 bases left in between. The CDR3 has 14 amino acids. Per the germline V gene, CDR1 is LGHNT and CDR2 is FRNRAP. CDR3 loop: CASGRDSVREAQYF. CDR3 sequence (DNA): TGTGCTAGTGGTCGGGACAGCGTTAGGGAGGCCCAGTACTTC.

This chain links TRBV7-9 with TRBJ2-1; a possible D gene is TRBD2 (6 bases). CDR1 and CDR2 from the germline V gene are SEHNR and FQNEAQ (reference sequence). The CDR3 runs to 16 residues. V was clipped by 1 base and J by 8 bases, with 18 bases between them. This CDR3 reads CASSLVGPRRGHEQFF. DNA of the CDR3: TGTGCCAGCAGCTTAGTTGGGCCTCGGCGGGGACATGAGCAGTTCTTC.

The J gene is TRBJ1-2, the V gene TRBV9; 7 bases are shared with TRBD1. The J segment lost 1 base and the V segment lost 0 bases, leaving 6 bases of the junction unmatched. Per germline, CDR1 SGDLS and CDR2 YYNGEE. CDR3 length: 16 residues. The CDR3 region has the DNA TGTGCCAGCAGCGTAGGAACGGGACAGTTTAACTATGGCTACACCTTC. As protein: CASSVGTGQFNYGYTF.

The CDR3 coding sequence is TGTGCCAGTCAACTAGCGTTCGGGGAGCTGTTTTTT. The encoded protein is CASQLAFGELFF. The chain carries TRBV19 and TRBJ2-2; 7 bases agree with TRBD2. Germline V gives CDR1 LNHDA, CDR2 SQIVND (reference sequence). CDR3 length equals 12 residues. V was pared by 8 bases and J by 7 bases, with 4 bases of the junction left unmatched.

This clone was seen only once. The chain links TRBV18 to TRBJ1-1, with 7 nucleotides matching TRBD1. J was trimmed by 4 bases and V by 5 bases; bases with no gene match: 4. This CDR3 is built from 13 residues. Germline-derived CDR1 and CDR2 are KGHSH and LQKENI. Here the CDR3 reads CASSGQGGTEAFF. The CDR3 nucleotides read TGTGCCAGCTCAGGCCAGGGGGGCACTGAAGCTTTCTTT.

CDR3 bases: TGTGCCAGCAGCCTGGGACAGGGGGGAATAATACCCCTCCACTTT. It is translated as CASSLGQGGIIPLHF. This chain joins TRBV5-6 and TRBJ1-6, with 11 bases that match TRBD1. This CDR3 region has 15 residues. The V segment lost 4 bases and the J segment 12 bases; nucleotides outside the gene matches: 9. Germline V gives CDR1 SGHDT, CDR2 YYEEEE.

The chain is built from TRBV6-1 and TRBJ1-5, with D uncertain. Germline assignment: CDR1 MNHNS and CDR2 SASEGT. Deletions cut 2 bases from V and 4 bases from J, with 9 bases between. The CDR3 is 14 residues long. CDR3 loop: CASSESTRNQPQHF. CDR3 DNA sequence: TGTGCCAGCAGTGAATCAACAAGAAATCAGCCCCAGCATTTT.

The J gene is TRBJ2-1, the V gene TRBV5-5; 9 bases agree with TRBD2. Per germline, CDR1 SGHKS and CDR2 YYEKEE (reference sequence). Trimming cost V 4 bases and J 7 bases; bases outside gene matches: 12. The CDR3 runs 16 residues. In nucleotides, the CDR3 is TGTGCCAGCAGCCCCGGGGTACTAGCGGGTGGGAATGAGCAGTTCTTC. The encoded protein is CASSPGVLAGGNEQFF.

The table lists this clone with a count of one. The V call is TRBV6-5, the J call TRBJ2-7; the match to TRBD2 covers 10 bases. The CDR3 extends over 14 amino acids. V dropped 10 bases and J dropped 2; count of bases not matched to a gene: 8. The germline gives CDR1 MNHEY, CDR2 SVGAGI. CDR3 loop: CATRAGGRTYEQYF. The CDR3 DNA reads TGTGCCACCAGAGCGGGAGGGCGTACCTACGAGCAGTACTTC.

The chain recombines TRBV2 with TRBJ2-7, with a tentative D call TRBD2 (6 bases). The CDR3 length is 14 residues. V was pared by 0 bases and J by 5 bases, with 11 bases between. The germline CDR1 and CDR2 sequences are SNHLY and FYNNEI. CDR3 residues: CASSEATAGNEQYF. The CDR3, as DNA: TGTGCCAGCAGTGAAGCAACGGCGGGGAACGAGCAGTACTTC.

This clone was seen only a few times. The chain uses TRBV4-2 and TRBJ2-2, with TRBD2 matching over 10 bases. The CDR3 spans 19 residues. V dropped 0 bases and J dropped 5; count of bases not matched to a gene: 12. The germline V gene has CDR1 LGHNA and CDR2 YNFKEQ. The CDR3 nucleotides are TGTGCCAGCAGCCAAGATATCGCTAGCGGGAGCAGTGGGACCGGGGAGCTGTTTTTT. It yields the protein CASSQDIASGSSGTGELFF.

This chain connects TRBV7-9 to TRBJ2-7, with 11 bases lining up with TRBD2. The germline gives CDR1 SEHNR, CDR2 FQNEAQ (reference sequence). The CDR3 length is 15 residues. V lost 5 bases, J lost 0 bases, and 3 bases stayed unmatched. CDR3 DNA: TGTGCCAGCAGCCAGGGACTAGCGGCCTCCTACGAGCAGTACTTC. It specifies CASSQGLAASYEQYF. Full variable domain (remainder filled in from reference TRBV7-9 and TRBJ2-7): DTGVSQNPRHKITKRGQNVTFRCDPISEHNRLYWYRQTLGQGPEFLTYFQNEAQLEKSRLLSDRFSAERPKGSFSTLEIQRTEQGDSAMYLCASSQGLAASYEQYFGPGTRLTVT.

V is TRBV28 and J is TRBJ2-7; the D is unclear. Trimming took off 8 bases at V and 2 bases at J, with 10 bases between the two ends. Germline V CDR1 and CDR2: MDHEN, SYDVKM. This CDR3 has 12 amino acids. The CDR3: CASLSGTYEQYF. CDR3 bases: TGTGCCAGCCTCTCAGGCACCTACGAGCAGTACTTC. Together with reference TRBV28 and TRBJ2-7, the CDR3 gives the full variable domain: DVKVTQSSRYLVKRTGEKVFLECVQDMDHENMFWYRQDPGLGLRLIYFSYDVKMKEKGDIPEGYSVSREKKERFSLILESASTNQTSMYLCASLSGTYEQYFGPGTRLTVT.